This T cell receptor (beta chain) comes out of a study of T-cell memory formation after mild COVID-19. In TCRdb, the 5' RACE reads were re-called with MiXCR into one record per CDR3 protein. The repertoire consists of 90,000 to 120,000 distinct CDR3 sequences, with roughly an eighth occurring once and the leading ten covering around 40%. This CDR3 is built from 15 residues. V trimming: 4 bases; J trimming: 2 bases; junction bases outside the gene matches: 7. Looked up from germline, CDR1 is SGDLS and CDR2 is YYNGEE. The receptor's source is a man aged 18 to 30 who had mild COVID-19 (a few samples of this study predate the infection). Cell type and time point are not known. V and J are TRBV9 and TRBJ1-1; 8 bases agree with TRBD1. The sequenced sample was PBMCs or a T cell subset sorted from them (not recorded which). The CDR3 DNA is TGTGCCAGCAGCCCAGTAGGACAGGGAAACACTGAAGCTTTCTTT. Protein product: CASSPVGQGNTEAFF.